The following is a T cell receptor (beta chain) sequence with its context. Some clones are missing from TCRdb's copy, which holds only in-frame ones; the method was immunoSEQ multiplex PCR. The data contain under 150,000 clones, 70% to 90% of them singletons. The source of the sample is a study of T cells in localized non-small cell lung cancer. Losses at the gene ends were 6 bases for V and 3 bases for J; bases not matched to a gene: 7. CDR3 length equals 14 residues. The germline gives CDR1 MNHEY, CDR2 SVGAGI. This sample comprised peripheral blood, obtained before any cancer treatment. This receptor was identified in a female donor older than 55 with stage I lung adenocarcinoma. This chain uses TRBV6-5 with TRBJ2-7; TRBD2 matches at 8 bases. The CDR3 sequence: CASRNSGSHYEQYF. The CDR3 region has the DNA TGTGCCAGCAGGAACAGCGGGAGTCACTACGAGCAGTACTTC.